A selection of T cell receptor beta chains follows, all from one sample in a study of shared clonotypes between healthy human individuals. Assay: immunoSEQ multiplex PCR; the TCRdb copy retains only in-frame clones and omits some. The table shows roughly 2.1 million clones, with approximately 94% occurring only once. Sequenced sample: naive CD8+ T cells from PBMCs. These receptors were obtained from a young man in good health. Some clones in this sample may be carry-over from other donors' samples. CDR3s include the opening cysteine and the closing phenylalanine or tryptophan. Each record gives: V gene, CDR3 protein.

TRBV5-8	CASSPGIVQPGELFF
TRBV11-3	CASSLALGLGYEQFF
TRBV4-1	CASSLGQALSYEQYF
TRBV4-1	CASSQDNSGTQPHEQYF
TRBV28	CASSLLPTTGELFF
TRBV15	CATSGGQGLNQPQHF
TRBV14	CASSQTGKPYEQYF
TRBV7-2	CASSQRSGSSYNEQFF
TRBV21-1	CASSQARQNSNQPQHF
TRBV5-1	CASSLRWDGFYEQYF
TRBV30	CAWSVRQVQETQYF
TRBV9	CASSLEGNYGYTF
TRBV7-9	CASSLGGFYGYTF
TRBV19	CASSIARSGNTIYF
TRBV9	CASSAAGVTGELFF
TRBV27	CASSNGTSGSAYEQYF
TRBV9	CASSAGRGNQPQHF
TRBV5-1	CASSLGWGKVTEAFF
TRBV11-3	CASSLAGGGEQYF
TRBV4-3	CASSQELERYEQYF
TRBV27	CASSPSGGQLNYGYTF
TRBV7-9	CASTSLRGPPYEQYF
TRBV5-4	CASSLRGGPTDTQYF
TRBV28	CASSRRYQGARTEAFF
TRBV11-2	CASSGKVGRPVGQFF
TRBV9	CASSGSTGGIPNEQFF
TRBV20-1	CSAGDDYEQYF
TRBV28	CASSSRGTSYEQYF
TRBV27	CASSPDHNEQFF
TRBV6-1	CASSEGQIYHSTDTQYF
TRBV7-8	CASSAKTSAIQETQYF
TRBV28	CASSSTGYYINEQFF
TRBV5-1	CASSPYSGANVLTF
TRBV10-3	CAISESNLQNSYEQYF
TRBV5-8	CASSSRVGGRKTQYF
TRBV6-5	CASSLRDSNTEAFF
TRBV29-1	CSASGTGAYEQYF
TRBV6-5	CASSYPSGSGYTF
TRBV27	CASSTWTSGSLNIQYF
TRBV19	CASSTPTGPRWNEQFF
TRBV7-9	CASSIPGVGETQYF
TRBV28	CASRGTGNTEAFF
TRBV6-1	CASSGPTSPAYEQYF
TRBV10-3	CAISESFYGGNTEAFF
TRBV5-6	CASSLDGRGAEDGYTF
TRBV7-9	CASSRLRGVYNEQFF
TRBV7-9	CASSGGAVSYEQYF
TRBV10-2	CASNQGGQPQHF